Listed below are T cell receptor beta chains from one sample, sequenced in a study of cytomegalovirus exposure and HLA in healthy donors. Generated by immunoSEQ multiplex PCR, the TCRdb table keeps only in-frame clones and is missing some. Among about 110,000 clones listed, 65% to 90% were seen once. Material: PBMCs. The receptor source for this set is a man younger than 40 in good health and CMV-seropositive. Both conserved end residues are part of each CDR3. A D gene is named only where the DNA matches it firmly. Only part of the rows carry a size: once, few, many, or a class if the clone is expanded.

size,V,J,D,CDR3,DNA
-,TRBV27,TRBJ2-5,-,CASSTQTGPRTYF,TGTGCCAGCAGTACTCAGACCGGGCCGAGGACTTACTTC
few,TRBV6-6,TRBJ1-2,-,CASRDQDSTNYGYTF,TGTGCCAGCAGGGACCAGGACAGTACTAACTATGGCTACACCTTC
-,TRBV6-1,TRBJ1-2,-,CASISYGGAGYGYTF,TGTGCCAGCATCTCCTACGGGGGGGCTGGCTATGGCTACACCTTC
-,TRBV6-1,TRBJ2-2,-,CASSGVARGGELFF,TGTGCCAGCAGTGGGGTTGCCCGGGGCGGGGAGCTGTTTTTT
-,TRBV6-6,TRBJ1-3,-,CASSLGGSGNTIYF,TGTGCCAGCAGTTTAGGGGGCTCTGGAAACACCATATATTTT
-,TRBV6-1,TRBJ1-5,TRBD1,CASGDRLSNQPQHF,TGTGCCAGTGGGGACAGGCTTAGCAATCAGCCCCAGCATTTT
-,TRBV6-6,TRBJ1-1,-,CASSYGQGLMNTEAFF,TGTGCCAGCAGTTACGGGCAGGGGCTAATGAACACTGAAGCTTTCTTT
-,TRBV4-1,TRBJ1-4,-,CASQRGGNGEKLFF,TGCGCCAGTCAAAGGGGGGGGAATGGTGAAAAACTGTTTTTT
-,TRBV4-1,TRBJ2-5,TRBD2,CASSQDLLSGGGRRSKGETQYF,TGCGCCAGCAGCCAAGATCTACTTAGCGGGGGGGGCCGGAGAAGCAAAGGAGAGACCCAGTACTTC
-,TRBV5-1,TRBJ2-5,TRBD2,CASSLALTSGGAGETQYF,TGCGCCAGCAGCTTGGCCCTGACTAGCGGGGGGGCTGGGGAGACCCAGTACTTC
-,TRBV19,TRBJ1-5,-,CASSIRDSNQPQHF,TGTGCCAGTAGTATCAGGGATAGCAATCAGCCCCAGCATTTT
-,TRBV4-2,TRBJ1-2,-,CASSQDIGGTYGYTF,TGTGCCAGCAGCCAAGATATCGGGGGGACTTATGGCTACACCTTC
-,TRBV6-5,TRBJ2-7,-,CASSYSYRQVRYEQYF,TGTGCCAGCAGTTACTCGTACCGACAGGTCCGATACGAGCAGTACTTC
-,TRBV28,TRBJ2-5,TRBD2,CASSGGGGGWETQYF,TGTGCCAGCAGTGGAGGCGGCGGGGGTTGGGAGACCCAGTACTTC
-,TRBV5-1,TRBJ2-5,TRBD2,CASKRLADQETQYF,TGCGCCAGCAAAAGACTAGCGGATCAAGAGACCCAGTACTTC
-,TRBV2,TRBJ1-4,-,CASGRAIEEKLFF,TGTGCCAGCGGGCGGGCGATTGAAGAGAAACTGTTTTTT
-,TRBV7-6,TRBJ2-3,-,CASSLEGLNGKTDTQYF,TGTGCCAGCAGCTTAGAGGGTCTCAACGGGAAAACAGATACGCAGTATTTT
once,TRBV7-2,TRBJ2-3,TRBD2,CASSLWYGGGGTDTQYF,TGTGCCAGCAGCTTATGGTATGGCGGGGGGGGCACAGATACGCAGTATTTT
-,TRBV4-1,TRBJ2-3,TRBD1,CASSQDGPGGNTDTQYF,TGCGCCAGCAGCCAAGATGGCCCAGGGGGCAACACAGATACGCAGTATTTT
few,TRBV6-5,TRBJ2-7,TRBD2,CASRAGGVYEQYF,TGTGCCAGCAGGGCCGGGGGGGTCTACGAGCAGTACTTC
few,TRBV28,TRBJ1-2,-,CASSPRPTTDVNYGYTF,TGTGCCAGCAGTCCCCGACCGACTACCGACGTTAACTATGGCTACACCTTC
-,TRBV2,TRBJ2-3,-,CASSERRRDLLFSTDTQYF,TGTGCCAGCAGTGAAAGAAGGCGAGATTTACTATTTAGCACAGATACGCAGTATTTT
-,TRBV5-1,TRBJ2-3,TRBD2,CASRQTSATDTQYF,TGCGCCAGCAGACAGACTAGCGCCACAGATACGCAGTATTTT
once,TRBV4-1,TRBJ1-4,-,CASSPPGNANEKLFF,TGCGCCAGCAGCCCCCCCGGGAACGCGAATGAAAAACTGTTTTTT
-,TRBV11-2,TRBJ2-5,-,CASSLPLPTGTQYF,TGTGCCAGCAGCTTACCGTTGCCGACAGGGACCCAGTACTTC
-,TRBV7-9,TRBJ2-5,TRBD1,CASSSQGAIVGETQYF,TGTGCCAGCAGCTCGCAGGGGGCGATAGTCGGAGAGACCCAGTACTTC
-,TRBV5-4,TRBJ1-2,-,CASSPERQGHRYGYTF,TGTGCCAGCAGCCCGGAACGTCAGGGGCACCGTTATGGCTACACCTTC
once,TRBV2,TRBJ2-3,TRBD1,CASEDRGRTDTQYF,TGTGCCAGCGAGGACAGGGGGCGCACAGATACGCAGTATTTT
-,TRBV14,TRBJ2-7,-,CASSQALASYEQYF,TGTGCCAGCAGCCAAGCGCTAGCCAGCTACGAGCAGTACTTC
-,TRBV5-1,TRBJ2-5,-,CASSLPGGYQETQYF,TGCGCCAGCAGCCTGCCAGGGGGGTACCAAGAGACCCAGTACTTC
-,TRBV5-4,TRBJ2-3,-,CASRQGQGDTQYF,TGTGCCAGCAGGCAGGGGCAGGGAGATACGCAGTATTTT
-,TRBV29-1,TRBJ2-5,-,CSVVEGAETQYF,TGCAGCGTTGTTGAGGGTGCGGAGACCCAGTACTTC
-,TRBV6-5,TRBJ2-7,TRBD1,CASSRTGGTYEQYF,TGTGCCAGCAGTAGGACAGGGGGAACCTACGAGCAGTACTTC
once,TRBV7-9,TRBJ2-5,TRBD2,CASSPPREGQETQYF,TGTGCCAGCAGCCCCCCTAGGGAGGGTCAAGAGACCCAGTACTTC
-,TRBV7-3,TRBJ2-1,TRBD2,CASSPESGAYNEQFF,TGTGCCAGCAGCCCCGAGAGCGGGGCCTACAATGAGCAGTTCTTC
-,TRBV12-5,TRBJ1-1,-,CASGLGGTEAFF,TGTGCTAGTGGTTTAGGGGGAACTGAAGCTTTCTTT
-,TRBV4-1,TRBJ1-1,-,CASSQEGSMNTEAFF,TGCGCCAGCAGCCAAGAGGGGAGCATGAACACTGAAGCTTTCTTT